This T cell receptor beta chain was recovered during a study of CD8 T cells in ankylosing spondylitis. Library preparation for TCR beta used quantitative 5'-RACE with molecular barcodes. TCRdb re-called the 5' RACE reads through MiXCR, storing one row per CDR3 protein. Of roughly 250,000 distinct CDR3 sequences listed, 8% to 9.5% are singletons. The CDR3 is made up of 13 amino acids. Germline assignment: CDR1 SGHAT and CDR2 FQDESV (reference sequence). The V end was cut by 8 bases, the J end by 6 bases, with 17 bases between. The sample holds many counts of this clonotype. The antigen remains unidentified. Points from the study as a whole: Blood of patients with ankylosing spondylitis appeared to be characterized by a TCR beta motif of several highly homologous variants. Reports of some motif variants in reactive arthritis synovial fluid and blood predate this one. Reportedly, matched ankylosing spondylitis synovial fluid was significantly enriched for disease-linked clones.

The origin of this receptor is a male donor with ankylosing spondylitis or in good health (not recorded which). Sequenced: blood, either unsorted or a sorted T cell fraction (not recorded which). The chain joins TRBV11-1 to TRBJ2-7, with a weak D call TRBD1 (6 bases). The CDR3 nucleotides read TGTGCCAGCGGTAACAGGGAACCTGGCGAGCAGTACTTC. Its protein is CASGNREPGEQYF. Full variable domain (rest looked up from reference TRBV11-1 and TRBJ2-7): EAEVAQSPRYKITEKSQAVAFWCDPISGHATLYWYRQILGQGPELLVQFQDESVVDDSQLPKDRFSAERLKGVDSTLKIQPAELGDSAMYLCASGNREPGEQYFGPGTRLTVT.